The entry below gives a single T cell receptor beta chain sequence along with its context. This specimen comes from a study of control samples from healthy donors and cancer patients. The CDR3 is 16 amino acids. Germline V lookup: CDR1 SGHRS, CDR2 YFSETQ. The trim removed 4 bases at V and 10 bases at J, leaving 15 bases unmatched. Clones were read by immunoSEQ multiplex PCR, and TCRdb kept only the in-frame ones, dropping some. The sample lists around 250,000 clones; roughly 80% were seen once. The sequenced material came from PBMCs. The chain couples TRBV5-1 to TRBJ2-1, with 9 bases fitting TRBD2. The clonotype comes from a woman between 55 and 75 years old with lung cancer. The CDR3 loop reads CASSVNSGRLISEQFF. The CDR3 DNA sequence: TGCGCCAGCAGCGTAAACAGCGGGAGGCTAATCAGCGAGCAGTTCTTC.